This T cell receptor beta chain was recovered during a study of CD8 T cells in ankylosing spondylitis. On this clonotype itself: Its antigen is unknown. A much bigger clone sits one base away, suggesting this may be a read error.

Study-wide results and caveats: Reported data indicate significant enrichment of disease-linked clones within matched ankylosing spondylitis synovial fluid. A TCR beta motif of under ten highly homologous variants appeared characteristic of ankylosing spondylitis blood.

TCRdb re-called the 5' RACE reads with MiXCR, one entry per CDR3 protein. The data show 220,000 or so distinct CDR3 sequences, approximately 20% seen once. In germline, CDR1 is SQVTM, CDR2 ANQGSEA. This CDR3 is 11 amino acids long. V gave up 0 bases and J gave up 6 bases, with 5 bases separating them. The chain couples TRBV29-1 to TRBJ1-2; D is ambiguous. The source material was blood, either unsorted or a sorted T cell fraction (not recorded which). The clonotype comes from a male donor with ankylosing spondylitis. CDR3 loop: CSVEDLDGYTF. The CDR3 DNA reads as TGCAGCGTTGAAGATCTCGATGGCTACACCTTC. The full variable domain, rest sourced from reference TRBV29-1 and TRBJ1-2, is SAVISQKPSRDICQRGTSLTIQCQVDSQVTMMFWYRQQPGQSLTLIATANQGSEATYESGFVIDKFPISRPNLTFSTLTVSNMSPEDSSIYLCSVEDLDGYTFGSGTRLTVV.